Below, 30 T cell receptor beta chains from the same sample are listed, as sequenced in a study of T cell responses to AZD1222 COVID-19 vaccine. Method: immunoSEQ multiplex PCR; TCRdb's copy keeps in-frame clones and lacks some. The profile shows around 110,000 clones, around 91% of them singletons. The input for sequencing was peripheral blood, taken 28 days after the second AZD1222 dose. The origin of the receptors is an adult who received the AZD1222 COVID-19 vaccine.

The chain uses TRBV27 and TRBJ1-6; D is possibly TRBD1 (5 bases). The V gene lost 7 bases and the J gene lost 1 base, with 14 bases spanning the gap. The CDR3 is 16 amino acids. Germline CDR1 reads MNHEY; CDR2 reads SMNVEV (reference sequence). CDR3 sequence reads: CASTLSWGSYNSPLHF. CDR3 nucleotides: TGTGCCAGCACTCTTTCCTGGGGGTCCTATAATTCACCCCTCCACTTT.

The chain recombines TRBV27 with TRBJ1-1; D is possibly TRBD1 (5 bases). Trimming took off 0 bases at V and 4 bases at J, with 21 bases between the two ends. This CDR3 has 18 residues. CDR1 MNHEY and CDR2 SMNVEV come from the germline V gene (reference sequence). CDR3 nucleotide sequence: TGTGCCAGCAGTTTATCGCCTACTTTGGGGCCGGGAGTCACTGAAGCTTTCTTT. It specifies CASSLSPTLGPGVTEAFF.

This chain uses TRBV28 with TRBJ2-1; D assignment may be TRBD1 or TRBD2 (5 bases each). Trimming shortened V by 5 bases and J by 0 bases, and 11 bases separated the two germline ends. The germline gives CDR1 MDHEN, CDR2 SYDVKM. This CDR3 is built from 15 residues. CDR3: CASSRGPSSYNEQFF. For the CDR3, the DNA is TGTGCCAGCAGTCGGGGACCCTCCTCCTACAATGAGCAGTTCTTC.

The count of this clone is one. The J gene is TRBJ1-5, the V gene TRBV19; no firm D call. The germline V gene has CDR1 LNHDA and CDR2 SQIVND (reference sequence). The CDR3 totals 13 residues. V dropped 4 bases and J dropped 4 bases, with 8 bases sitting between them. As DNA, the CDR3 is TGTGCCAGTAGTAGGACCATAAATCAGCCCCAGCATTTT. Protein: CASSRTINQPQHF.

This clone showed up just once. The CDR3 is CASSQDAGSGNTIYF. The CDR3 region has the DNA TGCGCCAGCAGCCAAGATGCAGGGTCTGGAAACACCATATATTTT. V gene TRBV4-1 combines with J gene TRBJ1-3; possible D gene TRBD1, 5 bases. Germline assignment: CDR1 MGHRA and CDR2 YSYEKL. The V and J ends lost 0 bases and 1 base respectively, with 7 bases between them. This CDR3 comprises 15 residues.

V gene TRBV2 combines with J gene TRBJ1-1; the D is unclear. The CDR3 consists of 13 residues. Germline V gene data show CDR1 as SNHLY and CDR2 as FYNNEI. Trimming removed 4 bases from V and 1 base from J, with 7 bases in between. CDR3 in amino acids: CASSVAQNTEAFF. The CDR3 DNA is TGTGCCAGCAGTGTGGCCCAGAACACTGAAGCTTTCTTT.

The CDR3 loop reads CASSSLPIWYRGETQYF. The CDR3 region has the DNA TGTGCCAGCAGTTCCCTACCGATATGGTACAGGGGTGAGACCCAGTACTTC. V and J are TRBV28 and TRBJ2-5; 7 bases line up with TRBD1. V shed 4 bases and J 5 bases; nucleotides not matched to a gene: 16. The CDR3 sequence is 17 residues long. CDR1 and CDR2 from the germline V gene are MDHEN and SYDVKM.

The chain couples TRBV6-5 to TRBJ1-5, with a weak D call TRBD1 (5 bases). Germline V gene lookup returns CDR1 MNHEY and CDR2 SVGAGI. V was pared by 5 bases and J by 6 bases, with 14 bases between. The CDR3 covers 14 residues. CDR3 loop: CASSIRVNVQPQHF. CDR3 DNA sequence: TGTGCCAGCAGTATCAGGGTAAACGTTCAGCCCCAGCATTTT.

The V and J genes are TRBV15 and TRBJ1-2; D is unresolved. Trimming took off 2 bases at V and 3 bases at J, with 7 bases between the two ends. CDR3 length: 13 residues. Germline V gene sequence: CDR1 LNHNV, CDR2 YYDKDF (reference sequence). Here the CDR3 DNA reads TGTGCCACCAGCAGATATCCGGACTATGGCTACACCTTC. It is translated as CATSRYPDYGYTF.

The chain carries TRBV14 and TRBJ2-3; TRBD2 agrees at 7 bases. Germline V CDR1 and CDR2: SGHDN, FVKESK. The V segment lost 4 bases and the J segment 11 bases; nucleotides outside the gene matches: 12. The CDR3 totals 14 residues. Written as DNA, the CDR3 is TGTGCCAGCAGCCCGGGCGGGAGCCCGATTAGGCAGTATTTT. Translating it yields CASSPGGSPIRQYF.

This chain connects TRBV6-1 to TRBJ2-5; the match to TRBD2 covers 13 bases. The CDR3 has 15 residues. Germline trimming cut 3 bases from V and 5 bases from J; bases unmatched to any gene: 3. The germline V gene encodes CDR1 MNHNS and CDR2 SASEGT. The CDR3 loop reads CASSDGLAGVETQYF. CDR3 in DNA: TGTGCCAGCAGTGACGGACTAGCGGGAGTGGAGACCCAGTACTTC.

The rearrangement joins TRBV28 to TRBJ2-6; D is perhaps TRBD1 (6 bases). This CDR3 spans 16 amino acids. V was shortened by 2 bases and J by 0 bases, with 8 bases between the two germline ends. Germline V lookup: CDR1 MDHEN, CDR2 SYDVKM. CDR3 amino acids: CASSLTGYSGANVLTF. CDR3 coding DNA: TGTGCCAGCAGTTTAACAGGGTACTCTGGGGCCAACGTCCTGACTTTC.

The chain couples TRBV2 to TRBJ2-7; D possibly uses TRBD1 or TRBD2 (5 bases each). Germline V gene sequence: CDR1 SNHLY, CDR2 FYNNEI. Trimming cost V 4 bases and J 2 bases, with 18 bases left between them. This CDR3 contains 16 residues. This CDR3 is CASSASLRVAPYEQYF. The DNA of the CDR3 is TGTGCCAGCAGTGCTAGCCTCAGGGTTGCTCCCTACGAGCAGTACTTC.

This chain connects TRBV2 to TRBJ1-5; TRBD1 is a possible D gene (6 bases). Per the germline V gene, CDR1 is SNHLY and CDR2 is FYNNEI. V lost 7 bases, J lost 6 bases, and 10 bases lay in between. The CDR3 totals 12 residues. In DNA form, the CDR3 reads TGTGCCAGCAACCCGGGGGCTCAGCCCCAGCATTTT. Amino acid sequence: CASNPGAQPQHF.

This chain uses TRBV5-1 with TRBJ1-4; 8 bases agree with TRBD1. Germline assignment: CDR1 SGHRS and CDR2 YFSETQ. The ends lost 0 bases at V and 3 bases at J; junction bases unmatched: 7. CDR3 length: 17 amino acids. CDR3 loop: CASSLGTGKLANEKLFF. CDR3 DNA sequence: TGCGCCAGCAGCTTGGGGACAGGGAAGCTGGCTAATGAAAAACTGTTTTTT.

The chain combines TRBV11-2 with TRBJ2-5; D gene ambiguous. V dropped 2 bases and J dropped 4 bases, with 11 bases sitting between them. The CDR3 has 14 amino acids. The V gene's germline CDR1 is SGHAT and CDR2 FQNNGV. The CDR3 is CASSLLAFIETQYF. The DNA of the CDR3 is TGTGCCAGCAGCTTACTGGCATTTATAGAGACCCAGTACTTC.

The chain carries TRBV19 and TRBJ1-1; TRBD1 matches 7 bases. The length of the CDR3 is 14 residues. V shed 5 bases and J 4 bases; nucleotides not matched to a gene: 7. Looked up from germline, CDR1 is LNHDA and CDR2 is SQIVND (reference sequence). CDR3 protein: CASSRRQGVTEAFF. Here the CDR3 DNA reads TGTGCCAGTAGTCGGCGACAGGGAGTCACTGAAGCTTTCTTT.

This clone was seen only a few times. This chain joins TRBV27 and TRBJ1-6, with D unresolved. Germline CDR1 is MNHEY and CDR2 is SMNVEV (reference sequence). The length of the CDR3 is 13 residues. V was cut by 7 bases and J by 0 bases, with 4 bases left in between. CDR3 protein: CASTISYNSPLHF. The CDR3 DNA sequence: TGTGCCAGCACCATCTCCTATAATTCACCCCTCCACTTT.

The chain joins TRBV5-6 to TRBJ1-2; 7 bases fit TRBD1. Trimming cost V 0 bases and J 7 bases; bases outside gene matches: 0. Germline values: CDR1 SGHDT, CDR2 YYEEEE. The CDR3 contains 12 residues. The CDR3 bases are TGTGCCAGCAGCTTGGCAGGGGGTGGCTACACCTTC. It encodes CASSLAGGGYTF.

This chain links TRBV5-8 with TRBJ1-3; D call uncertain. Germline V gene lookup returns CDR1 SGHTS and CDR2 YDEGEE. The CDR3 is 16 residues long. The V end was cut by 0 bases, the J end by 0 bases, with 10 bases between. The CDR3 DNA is TGTGCCAGCAGCTTGGACTGGGGATACTCTGGAAACACCATATATTTT. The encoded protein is CASSLDWGYSGNTIYF.

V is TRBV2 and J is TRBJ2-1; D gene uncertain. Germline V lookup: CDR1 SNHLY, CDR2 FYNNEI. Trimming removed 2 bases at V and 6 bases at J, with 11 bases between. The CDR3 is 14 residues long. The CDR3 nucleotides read TGTGCCAGCAGTGAACCCCCCCGACCCAATGAGCAGTTCTTC. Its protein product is CASSEPPRPNEQFF.

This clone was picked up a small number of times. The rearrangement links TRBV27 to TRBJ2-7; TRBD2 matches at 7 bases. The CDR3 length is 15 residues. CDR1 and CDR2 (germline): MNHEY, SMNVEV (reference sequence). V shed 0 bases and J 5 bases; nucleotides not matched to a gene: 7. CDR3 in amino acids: CASSLSISGWNEQYF. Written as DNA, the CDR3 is TGTGCCAGCAGTTTATCGATTAGCGGGTGGAACGAGCAGTACTTC.

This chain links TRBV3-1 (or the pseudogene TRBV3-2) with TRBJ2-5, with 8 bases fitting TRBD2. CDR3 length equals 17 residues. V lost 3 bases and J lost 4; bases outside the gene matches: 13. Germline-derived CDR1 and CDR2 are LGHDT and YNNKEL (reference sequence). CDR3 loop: CASSQSFSGGVGETQYF. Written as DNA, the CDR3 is TGTGCCAGCAGCCAGTCGTTCTCCGGGGGGGTGGGAGAGACCCAGTACTTC.

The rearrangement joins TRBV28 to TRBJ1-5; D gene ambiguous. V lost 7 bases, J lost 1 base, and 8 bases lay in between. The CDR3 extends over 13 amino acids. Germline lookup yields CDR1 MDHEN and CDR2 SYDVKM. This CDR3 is CASNEYSNQPQHF. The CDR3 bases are TGTGCCAGCAATGAGTACAGCAATCAGCCCCAGCATTTT.

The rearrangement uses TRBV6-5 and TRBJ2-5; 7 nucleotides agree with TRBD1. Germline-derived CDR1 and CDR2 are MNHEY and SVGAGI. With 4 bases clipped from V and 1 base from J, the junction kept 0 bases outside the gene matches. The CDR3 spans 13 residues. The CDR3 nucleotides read TGTGCCAGCAGTTGGGACAGCCAAGAGACCCAGTACTTC. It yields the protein CASSWDSQETQYF.

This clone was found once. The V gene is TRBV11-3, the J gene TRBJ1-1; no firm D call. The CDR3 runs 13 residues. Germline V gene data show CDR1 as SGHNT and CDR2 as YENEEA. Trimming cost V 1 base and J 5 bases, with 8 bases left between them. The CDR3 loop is CASSLVGDTEAFF. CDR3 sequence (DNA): TGTGCCAGCAGCTTAGTTGGGGATACTGAAGCTTTCTTT.

CDR3 nucleotide sequence: TGCGCCAGCAGCTTGGAGACGGTTACTAACTATGGCTACACCTTC. The encoded protein is CASSLETVTNYGYTF. The chain carries TRBV5-1 and TRBJ1-2; D ambiguous. The V gene lost 0 bases and the J gene lost 0 bases, with 9 bases spanning the gap. The length of the CDR3 is 15 residues. CDR1 is SGHRS and CDR2 is YFSETQ in the germline V gene.

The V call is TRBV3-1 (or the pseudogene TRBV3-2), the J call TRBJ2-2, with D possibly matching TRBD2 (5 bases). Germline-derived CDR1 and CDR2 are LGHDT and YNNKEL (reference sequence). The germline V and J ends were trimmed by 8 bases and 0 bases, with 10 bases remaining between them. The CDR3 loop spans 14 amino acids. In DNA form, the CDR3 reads TGTGCCAGCCGGGGTAAAGCGAACACCGGGGAGCTGTTTTTT. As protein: CASRGKANTGELFF.

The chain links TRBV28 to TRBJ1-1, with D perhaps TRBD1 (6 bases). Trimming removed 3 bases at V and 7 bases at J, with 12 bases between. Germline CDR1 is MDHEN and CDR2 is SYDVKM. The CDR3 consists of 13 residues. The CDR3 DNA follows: TGTGCCAGCAGTTTGCCCCAGGGGTATGAAGCTTTCTTT. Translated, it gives CASSLPQGYEAFF.

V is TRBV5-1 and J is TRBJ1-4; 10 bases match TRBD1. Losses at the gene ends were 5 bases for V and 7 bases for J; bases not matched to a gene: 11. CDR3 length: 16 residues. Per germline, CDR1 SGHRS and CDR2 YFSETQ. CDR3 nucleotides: TGCGCCAGCAGACCTAAGCTCGGGACAGGGGTTGAAAAACTGTTTTTT. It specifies CASRPKLGTGVEKLFF.